A single sample gave rise to the 29 T cell receptor beta chains below, sequenced in a study of CD8+CD57+ T cells in acquired aplastic anemia. Genomic DNA acted as the template from which TCR beta VDJ combination and CDR3 sequence profiling were carried out. TCRdb re-analysed the reads in MiXCR, keeping a single row per CDR3 protein. In the table there are some 210,000 distinct CDR3 sequences, 60% to 65% of which are singletons. Input material: sorted CD4+, CD8+, or CD8+CD57+ T cells (not recorded which) from PBMCs. The receptor source for this set is a human donor in good health.

The table lists this clonotype with a few counts. V and J are TRBV9 and TRBJ2-1, with D maybe TRBD2 (5 bases). Germline CDR1 is SGDLS and CDR2 is YYNGEE. The CDR3 sequence is 15 residues long. Deletions cut 3 bases from V and 7 bases from J, with 17 bases between. The DNA of the CDR3 is TGTGCCAGCAGCGCAACCGGGGTGAAGGTGAATGAGCAGTTCTTC. Translated, it gives CASSATGVKVNEQFF.

The chain has TRBV5-4 and TRBJ1-2; unclear D gene. The germline V and J ends were trimmed by 2 bases and 1 base, with 9 bases remaining between them. The germline V gene encodes CDR1 SGHNT and CDR2 YYREEE (reference sequence). The CDR3 is 14 amino acids. The DNA for the CDR3 is TGTGCCAGCAGCTTAGTATCGGTTAACTATGGCTACACCTTC. The encoded protein is CASSLVSVNYGYTF.

In the case of this clonotype: It may be a read error: a sequence one base away is much more abundant. This rearrangement joins TRBV10-3 to TRBJ2-1; 11 bases match TRBD1. Per the germline V gene, CDR1 is ENHRY and CDR2 is SYGVKD. There are 15 residues in the CDR3. V shed 9 bases, J shed 10 bases, and the junction held 14 bases outside the gene matches. CDR3 residues: CAIRQGQGASYEQFF. The CDR3 DNA follows: TGTGCCATTCGACAAGGACAGGGGGCTTCCTACGAGCAGTTCTTC.

A single count supports this clonotype. The rearrangement joins TRBV10-2 to TRBJ1-2; D is possibly TRBD1 (6 bases). Germline V gene lookup returns CDR1 WSHSY and CDR2 SAAADI. This CDR3 contains 16 residues. V lost 6 bases to trimming and J lost 0 bases, with 17 bases between them. CDR3 amino acids: CASSGQTLCANYGYTF. CDR3 DNA sequence: TGCGCCAGCAGCGGACAGACCTTATGTGCTAACTATGGCTACACCTTC.

This chain connects TRBV29-1 to TRBJ1-6; D remains ambiguous. Trimming left V 6 bases short and J 6 bases short, with 12 bases between. Germline lookup yields CDR1 SQVTM and CDR2 ANQGSEA. CDR3 length equals 13 residues. DNA for the CDR3: TGCAGCGTAGCTCTCAGAAGTAATTCACCCCTCCACTTT. Amino acid sequence: CSVALRSNSPLHF. The full variable domain, with the rest looked up from reference TRBV29-1 and TRBJ1-6, is SAVISQKPSRDICQRGTSLTIQCQVDSQVTMMFWYRQQPGQSLTLIATANQGSEATYESGFVIDKFPISRPNLTFSTLTVSNMSPEDSSIYLCSVALRSNSPLHFGNGTRLTVT.

The rearrangement joins TRBV7-9 to TRBJ2-5; D may be TRBD2 (5 bases). The CDR3 extends over 15 amino acids. The V end lost 1 base, the J end lost 4 bases, and 13 bases lay between the germline ends. Germline CDR1 is SEHNR and CDR2 is FQNEAQ (reference sequence). The CDR3 DNA reads as TGTGCCAGCAGCTTAGTACTGCGGGCAGGAGAGACCCAGTACTTC. Protein product: CASSLVLRAGETQYF.

In its sample, this clonotype was seen once. The chain employs TRBV25-1 and TRBJ1-3; 10 bases map to TRBD1. Germline lookup yields CDR1 MGHDK and CDR2 SYGVNS. Trimming at V came to 3 bases and at J to 7 bases, leaving 3 bases not matched to a gene. The CDR3 has 14 amino acids. The chain's CDR3 is CASSDQGQGNTIYF. CDR3 nucleotides: TGTGCCAGCAGTGATCAGGGACAGGGGAACACCATATATTTT.

V is TRBV7-9 and J is TRBJ2-7; tentatively, D is TRBD2 (5 bases). In germline, CDR1 is SEHNR, CDR2 FQNEAQ (reference sequence). The CDR3 spans 16 residues. The V end lost 5 bases, the J end lost 2 bases, and 19 bases lay between the germline ends. The CDR3 spells CASSPNIPAGPYEQYF. The DNA of the CDR3 is TGTGCCAGCAGCCCTAACATCCCGGCGGGCCCCTACGAGCAGTACTTC.

The CDR3 coding sequence is TGCAGCGTTGAGGTACTGGGGCATCAAGAGACCCAGTACTTC. Encoded protein: CSVEVLGHQETQYF. The genes are TRBV29-1 and TRBJ2-5; possibly TRBD1 for D (5 bases). Trimming left V 3 bases short and J 2 bases short, with 13 bases between. Per germline, CDR1 SQVTM and CDR2 ANQGSEA. CDR3 length: 14 residues.

This clonotype was detected only once. The chain carries TRBV7-9 and TRBJ1-6; D is ambiguous. Trimming stripped 1 base from V and 9 bases from J, with 13 bases between. From germline, CDR1 is SEHNR and CDR2 FQNEAQ (reference sequence). The CDR3 consists of 15 residues. DNA of the CDR3: TGTGCCAGCAGCTTAGATGGAGCCGCAAGTTCACCCCTCCACTTT. Encoded protein: CASSLDGAASSPLHF.

The chain carries TRBV24-1 and TRBJ2-1, with TRBD2 matching over 13 bases. Germline trimming cut 4 bases from V and 6 bases from J; bases unmatched to any gene: 5. Germline V gene data show CDR1 as KGHDR and CDR2 as SFDVKD. The CDR3 length is 16 residues. The chain's CDR3 is CATSDRRLAGGNEQFF. In DNA, the CDR3 is TGTGCCACCAGTGACAGAAGACTAGCGGGAGGCAATGAGCAGTTCTTC.

V is TRBV20-1 and J is TRBJ1-6; D unclear. Germline CDR1 and CDR2: DFQATT and SNEGSKA (reference sequence). V dropped 1 base and J dropped 9 bases, with 10 bases sitting between them. The CDR3 runs to 13 residues. In nucleotides, the CDR3 is TGCAGTGCTAGAGCCCTTGGGAGTTCACCCCTCCACTTT. Its translation: CSARALGSSPLHF.

This clonotype was observed once. The chain combines TRBV29-1 with TRBJ2-7, with 8 bases identical to TRBD1. The length of the CDR3 is 14 residues. Trimming took 8 bases from V and 1 from J; bases not matched to a gene: 10. The germline V gene has CDR1 SQVTM and CDR2 ANQGSEA. The CDR3 region is CSQDRGTGSYEQYF. Here the CDR3 DNA reads TGCAGCCAAGATCGCGGGACAGGTTCCTACGAGCAGTACTTC.

The CDR3 sequence: CASSPPGLQTNEQFF. The CDR3 DNA reads as TGTGCCAGCAGCCCACCGGGACTCCAGACAAATGAGCAGTTCTTC. The chain combines TRBV7-3 with TRBJ2-1; the D gene is possibly TRBD2 (6 bases). V lost 5 bases, J lost 7 bases, and 18 bases lay in between. Germline assignment: CDR1 SGHTA and CDR2 FQGTGA. The CDR3 runs 15 residues.

CDR3 DNA: TGTGCCAGCAGTATGGCGGCGGGGGGACTCTACAATGAGCAGTTCTTC. This sequence encodes CASSMAAGGLYNEQFF. V gene TRBV6-6 combines with J gene TRBJ2-1; 8 nucleotides line up with TRBD2. CDR1 is MNHNY and CDR2 is SVGAGI in the germline V gene (reference sequence). CDR3 length: 16 residues. Germline trimming cut 5 bases from V and 3 bases from J; bases unmatched to any gene: 9.

In its sample, this clonotype was seen many times. V gene TRBV12-5 combines with J gene TRBJ2-1; D is ambiguous. The CDR3 spans 14 residues. The V end was cut by 6 bases, the J end by 2 bases, with 11 bases between. Germline CDR1 and CDR2: LGHNT and FRNRAP. DNA of the CDR3: TGTGCTAGTGGCACCGGGCAGACCTACAATGAGCAGTTCTTC. The encoded protein is CASGTGQTYNEQFF.

The CDR3, as DNA: TGTGCCAGCAGCTTAGCGGACACTAGCTCCTACGAGCAGTACTTC. Translating it yields CASSLADTSSYEQYF. The chain links TRBV7-2 to TRBJ2-7, with D perhaps being TRBD1 or TRBD2 (5 bases each). V was shortened by 0 bases and J by 0 bases, with 9 bases between the two germline ends. The CDR3 sequence is 15 residues long. Germline V gene lookup returns CDR1 SGHTA and CDR2 FQGNSA.

A remark on this clonotype: At one end the junction does not follow the germline gene, possibly because of a read error. The rearrangement joins TRBV2 to TRBJ2-3; 8 bases match TRBD2. CDR3 size: 14 residues. Germline V gene lookup returns CDR1 SNHLY and CDR2 FYNNEI. The CDR3 is CASREAGETDTQYF. The CDR3, as DNA: TGTGCCAGCAGAGAAGCGGGAGAAACAGATACGCAGTATTTT.

Regarding this clonotype: A clone one base away is much larger, so this may be a read error. The V gene is TRBV6-2 or TRBV6-3, the J gene TRBJ2-2, with D tentatively TRBD1 (6 bases). The CDR3 runs 15 residues. V lost 4 bases and J lost 10, with 19 bases in between. Germline-derived CDR1 and CDR2 are MNHEY and SVGEGT. CDR3 coding DNA: TGTGCCAGCAGTTCCTTGACAGGCACCGCCGAGGAGCTGTTTTTT. Translated: CASSSLTGTAEELFF.

V gene TRBV9 combines with J gene TRBJ2-7; TRBD1 aligns across 8 bases. V trimming: 4 bases; J trimming: 1 base; junction bases outside the gene matches: 7. CDR1 and CDR2 from the germline V gene are SGDLS and YYNGEE. The CDR3 consists of 15 residues. The CDR3 coding sequence is TGTGCCAGCAGCTTGGGACAGGAGAGTTCCTACGAGCAGTACTTC. This translates into CASSLGQESSYEQYF. The whole variable domain, filled in from reference TRBV9 and TRBJ2-7, reads DSGVTQTPKHLITATGQRVTLRCSPRSGDLSVYWYQQSLDQGLQFLIQYYNGEERAKGNILERFSAQQFPDLHSELNLSSLELGDSALYFCASSLGQESSYEQYFGPGTRLTVT.

This clonotype was seen ten or more times. V gene TRBV29-1 combines with J gene TRBJ1-1, with D possibly being TRBD1 (5 bases). The V end lost 6 bases, the J end lost 1 base, and 18 bases lay between the germline ends. The CDR3 runs 15 residues. Germline V lookup: CDR1 SQVTM, CDR2 ANQGSEA. The CDR3 sequence: CSVMGGHPKNTEAFF. CDR3 coding DNA: TGCAGCGTGATGGGAGGACACCCAAAGAACACTGAAGCTTTCTTT.

The V call is TRBV7-9, the J call TRBJ2-7; D gene uncertain. Per germline, CDR1 SEHNR and CDR2 FQNEAQ (reference sequence). V was shortened by 6 bases and J by 2 bases, with 8 bases between the two germline ends. The CDR3 runs to 12 residues. CDR3 in amino acids: CASSTRTYEQYF. As DNA, the CDR3 is TGTGCCAGCAGTACCAGGACCTACGAGCAGTACTTC.

Ten or more counts support this clonotype. The gene calls are TRBV27 and TRBJ2-7, with D possibly matching TRBD1 (6 bases). Germline CDR1 MNHEY, CDR2 SMNVEV (reference sequence). This CDR3 is built from 13 residues. V lost 0 bases to trimming and J lost 6 bases, with 9 bases between them. The CDR3 region is CASSLSRTVEQYF. In nucleotides, the CDR3 is TGTGCCAGCAGTTTATCAAGGACAGTCGAGCAGTACTTC.

In DNA, the CDR3 is TGCAGTGCTAGAGAAGAGTTCTTGGAGGGCAATGAGCAGTTCTTC. This encodes CSAREEFLEGNEQFF. V usage is TRBV20-1 and J usage is TRBJ2-1; the D gene is possibly TRBD2 (6 bases). V was clipped by 0 bases and J by 6 bases, with 15 bases between them. The germline V gene has CDR1 DFQATT and CDR2 SNEGSKA (reference sequence). The CDR3 covers 15 residues.

This CDR3 reads CASSVGVEGTGEGRETQYF. The CDR3 region has the DNA TGTGCCAGCAGCGTAGGGGTTGAAGGCACCGGGGAGGGCAGGGAGACCCAGTACTTC. The chain uses TRBV9 and TRBJ2-5, with 7 bases that match TRBD2. J was trimmed by 5 bases and V by 0 bases; bases with no gene match: 19. The CDR3 contains 19 residues. Germline assignment: CDR1 SGDLS and CDR2 YYNGEE. Full variable domain (remainder filled in from reference TRBV9 and TRBJ2-5): DSGVTQTPKHLITATGQRVTLRCSPRSGDLSVYWYQQSLDQGLQFLIQYYNGEERAKGNILERFSAQQFPDLHSELNLSSLELGDSALYFCASSVGVEGTGEGRETQYFGPGTRLLVL.

This clonotype was picked up many times. The genes are TRBV2 and TRBJ1-6; a weak D match, TRBD1 (5 bases). Germline loops: CDR1 SNHLY, CDR2 FYNNEI. V was pared by 6 bases and J by 10 bases, with 19 bases between. The CDR3 has 15 amino acids. The CDR3 DNA follows: TGTGCCAGCAGCGAGACCCGGGACTATGGGTCACCCCTCCACTTT. Its protein is CASSETRDYGSPLHF.

The V gene is TRBV20-1, the J gene TRBJ2-1; TRBD2 is a possible D gene (5 bases). Trimming pared 0 bases from V and 12 bases from J, leaving 15 bases between. The germline gives CDR1 DFQATT, CDR2 SNEGSKA (reference sequence). CDR3 length: 13 residues. The CDR3 nucleotides are TGCAGTGCTAGAGATCCCCCCAGCGGCCTGCAGTTCTTC. Amino acids: CSARDPPSGLQFF.

Ten or more counts support this clonotype. V and J are TRBV10-3 and TRBJ1-3; no clear D gene. Between the trimmed V and J ends, which lost 2 bases and 2 bases, there was a span of 13 bases. This CDR3 comprises 16 residues. Germline CDR1 reads ENHRY; CDR2 reads SYGVKD. The CDR3 DNA follows: TGTGCCATCAGTGAGGGGAGAGGGTCCCCTGGAAACACCATATATTTT. It codes for CAISEGRGSPGNTIYF.

The chain combines TRBV19 with TRBJ2-7; D is perhaps TRBD2 (6 bases). Looked up from germline, CDR1 is LNHDA and CDR2 is SQIVND (reference sequence). The germline V and J ends were trimmed by 4 bases and 5 bases, with 12 bases remaining between them. The CDR3 has 13 amino acids. This CDR3 reads CASSTRREDEQYF. The CDR3 DNA is TGTGCCAGTAGTACCCGCAGGGAGGACGAGCAGTACTTC.